These 31 T cell receptor beta chains were sequenced from one sample in a study of blood T cell repertoires in COVID-19. Clones were read by immunoSEQ multiplex PCR, and TCRdb kept only the in-frame ones, dropping some. The table shows 150,000 to 200,000 clones, with around 83% occurring only once. The sample comprised peripheral blood. The receptors stem from a woman in her 70s with COVID-19, enrolled during active disease.

The chain combines TRBV7-2 with TRBJ1-4; no clear D. Germline V lookup: CDR1 SGHTA, CDR2 FQGNSA. The CDR3 has 13 amino acids. V lost 1 base, J lost 3 bases, and 3 bases lay in between. CDR3 in DNA: TGTGCCAGCAGCTTAGAGCCTAATGAAAAACTGTTTTTT. Its protein is CASSLEPNEKLFF.

The chain carries TRBV28 and TRBJ2-2; no reliable D call. In germline, CDR1 is MDHEN, CDR2 SYDVKM. V gave up 5 bases and J gave up 2 bases, with 3 bases separating them. The CDR3 extends over 12 amino acids. The DNA of the CDR3 is TGTGCCAGCAGTATAAACACCGGGGAGCTGTTTTTT. This translates into CASSINTGELFF.

The V and J genes are TRBV27 and TRBJ2-7; perhaps TRBD2 as D (6 bases). Per germline, CDR1 MNHEY and CDR2 SMNVEV (reference sequence). The CDR3 has 11 amino acids. V was pared by 6 bases and J by 7 bases, with 10 bases between. CDR3 sequence (DNA): TGTGCCAGCAGCCGACTAGGGGAGCAGTACTTC. Amino acids: CASSRLGEQYF.

The chain has TRBV11-2 and TRBJ2-7; D uncertain. Per germline, CDR1 SGHAT and CDR2 FQNNGV. The CDR3 length is 12 residues. V was pared by 5 bases and J by 7 bases, with 12 bases between. Here the CDR3 DNA reads TGTGCCAGCAGCCAGGCCCCGTGGGAGCAGTACTTC. It is translated as CASSQAPWEQYF.

V and J are TRBV6-5 and TRBJ1-5, with TRBD1 matching over 7 bases. V shed 6 bases and J 3 bases; nucleotides not matched to a gene: 8. CDR1 and CDR2 (germline): MNHEY, SVGAGI. The CDR3 is 15 residues long. In nucleotides, the CDR3 is TGTGCCAGCAGGGCGGACAGGAGAACCAATCAGCCCCAGCATTTT. Encoded protein: CASRADRRTNQPQHF.

About this clone: One end of the junction is discordant with germline, which a read error may explain. The genes are TRBV7-8 and TRBJ1-2; TRBD1 agrees at 11 bases. This CDR3 is 12 amino acids long. Per the germline V gene, CDR1 is SGHVS and CDR2 is FQNEAQ. As DNA, the CDR3 is TGTGCCAGCAGCCTTGGACAGGGGGCGGGCAAGTTC. Its protein is CASSLGQGAGKF.

The chain couples TRBV5-1 to TRBJ2-5, with 9 bases aligning to TRBD1. This CDR3 is built from 14 residues. Germline lookup yields CDR1 SGHRS and CDR2 YFSETQ. V gave up 2 bases and J gave up 4 bases; unmatched junction bases: 3. The CDR3 spells CASSLQGARETQYF. CDR3 nucleotides: TGCGCCAGCAGCTTACAGGGGGCTAGAGAGACCCAGTACTTC.

The chain is built from TRBV20-1 and TRBJ2-3, with 8 positions matching TRBD2. The CDR3 consists of 14 residues. V lost 3 bases and J lost 5; bases outside the gene matches: 7. Germline V gene sequence: CDR1 DFQATT, CDR2 SNEGSKA (reference sequence). This CDR3 reads CSASREGLGDTQYF. CDR3 DNA: TGCAGTGCTAGTCGGGAGGGACTAGGAGATACGCAGTATTTT.

The J gene is TRBJ1-2, the V gene TRBV27; the D gene is possibly TRBD1 (5 bases). This CDR3 is built from 16 residues. Germline V gene data show CDR1 as MNHEY and CDR2 as SMNVEV (reference sequence). Trimming pared 6 bases from V and 1 base from J, leaving 18 bases between. The CDR3 reads CASRLSTETHNYGYTF. In nucleotides, the CDR3 is TGTGCCAGCAGGCTATCGACAGAGACGCATAACTATGGCTACACCTTC.

This clone showed up just a few times. The rearrangement joins TRBV7-8 to TRBJ2-7, with 9 bases lining up with TRBD1. V lost 5 bases and J lost 5; bases outside the gene matches: 13. The CDR3 has 16 amino acids. Germline CDR1 and CDR2: SGHVS and FQNEAQ. The CDR3 sequence is CASSPRDRVGAHEQYF. CDR3 nucleotide sequence: TGTGCCAGCAGCCCCCGGGACAGGGTAGGGGCCCACGAGCAGTACTTC. Filled out from reference TRBV7-8 and TRBJ2-7, the complete variable domain reads GAGVSQSPRYKVAKRGQDVALRCDPISGHVSLFWYQQALGQGPEFLTYFQNEAQLDKSGLPSDRFFAERPEGSVSTLKIQRTQQEDSAVYLCASSPRDRVGAHEQYFGPGTRLTVT.

The chain uses TRBV4-2 and TRBJ1-6; TRBD1 aligns across 8 bases. CDR3 length: 13 residues. V dropped 6 bases and J dropped 8; count of bases not matched to a gene: 3. CDR1 is LGHNA and CDR2 is YNFKEQ in the germline V gene. CDR3 region: CASRQGDDSPLHF. The CDR3 region has the DNA TGTGCCAGCAGACAGGGGGATGATTCACCCCTCCACTTT.

The chain combines TRBV5-5 with TRBJ2-7; 7 bases are shared with TRBD1. The V gene end was trimmed by 0 bases and the J gene end by 0 bases; junction bases not matched to a gene: 0. This CDR3 has 14 amino acids. Germline CDR1 is SGHKS and CDR2 is YYEKEE (reference sequence). This CDR3 is CASSLGDSSYEQYF. The CDR3 DNA reads as TGTGCCAGCAGCTTGGGGGACAGCTCCTACGAGCAGTACTTC.

In DNA form, the CDR3 reads TGTGCCAGCAGTGAATATGGGAGCTCCTACGAGCAGTACTTC. Residues: CASSEYGSSYEQYF. This sequence joins TRBV25-1 and TRBJ2-7; perhaps TRBD2 as D (5 bases). The CDR3 is made up of 14 amino acids. The V end lost 0 bases, the J end lost 0 bases, and 6 bases lay between the germline ends. Germline values: CDR1 MGHDK, CDR2 SYGVNS.

This chain joins TRBV20-1 and TRBJ2-1, with TRBD2 matching over 8 bases. The CDR3 runs to 14 residues. V shed 3 bases and J 8 bases; nucleotides not matched to a gene: 9. Germline V gene lookup returns CDR1 DFQATT and CDR2 SNEGSKA (reference sequence). The CDR3 nucleotides read TGCAGTGCTAGTACCGGGAGGGCCCGGGATGAGCAGTTCTTC. Translated: CSASTGRARDEQFF.

The CDR3 DNA follows: TGTGCCAGCAGCGGCGGGTTCGACACTGAAGCTTTCTTT. The encoded protein is CASSGGFDTEAFF. The chain recombines TRBV9 with TRBJ1-1; D remains unclear. Germline lookup yields CDR1 SGDLS and CDR2 YYNGEE. The V end was cut by 3 bases, the J end by 3 bases, with 9 bases between. The CDR3 runs 13 residues.

The chain recombines TRBV7-9 with TRBJ2-1; 12 nucleotides agree with TRBD2. Trimming removed 5 bases from V and 8 bases from J; junction bases left unmatched: 13. CDR3 length: 17 amino acids. Per the germline V gene, CDR1 is SEHNR and CDR2 is FQNEAQ (reference sequence). This CDR3 reads CASSPPPSSGRDHEQFF. DNA of the CDR3: TGTGCCAGCAGCCCCCCCCCTTCTAGCGGGAGGGATCATGAGCAGTTCTTC. Based on the CDR3 plus reference TRBV7-9 and TRBJ2-1, the full variable domain is DTGVSQNPRHKITKRGQNVTFRCDPISEHNRLYWYRQTLGQGPEFLTYFQNEAQLEKSRLLSDRFSAERPKGSFSTLEIQRTEQGDSAMYLCASSPPPSSGRDHEQFFGPGTRLTVL.

V gene TRBV19 combines with J gene TRBJ2-1; 7 nucleotides align to TRBD2. This CDR3 is 20 amino acids long. The V segment lost 3 bases and the J segment 0 bases; nucleotides outside the gene matches: 17. From germline, CDR1 is LNHDA and CDR2 SQIVND (reference sequence). The CDR3 DNA sequence: TGTGCCAGTAGTATGCGCCAGGGCCTTGCTAGCGGAGGCTCCTACAATGAGCAGTTCTTC. Translated, it gives CASSMRQGLASGGSYNEQFF.

This clone has a handful of counts. The chain is built from TRBV6-5 and TRBJ1-5, with D uncertain. V was clipped by 6 bases and J by 2 bases, with 8 bases between them. Germline loops: CDR1 MNHEY, CDR2 SVGAGI. This CDR3 region has 13 residues. CDR3 sequence reads: CASRASRNQPQHF. The CDR3 nucleotides read TGTGCCAGCAGGGCATCCCGCAATCAGCCCCAGCATTTT.

The chain is built from TRBV10-1 and TRBJ2-5; D remains unclear. The CDR3 runs 13 residues. CDR1 and CDR2 from the germline V gene are WNHNN and SYGVQD (reference sequence). Trimming removed 4 bases from V and 4 bases from J, with 10 bases in between. CDR3 DNA sequence: TGCGCCAGCAGTGGGTCAGCCCCAGAGACCCAGTACTTC. It specifies CASSGSAPETQYF.

The chain couples TRBV28 to TRBJ2-7; weak D call: TRBD1 (5 bases). The CDR3 sequence is 13 residues long. From germline, CDR1 is MDHEN and CDR2 SYDVKM. Trimming left V 5 bases short and J 6 bases short, with 14 bases between. The chain's CDR3 is CASSAPKGAEQYF. The CDR3 DNA reads as TGTGCCAGCAGTGCCCCTAAAGGGGCCGAGCAGTACTTC.

The V and J genes are TRBV2 and TRBJ1-1, with 8 bases fitting TRBD1. CDR1 SNHLY and CDR2 FYNNEI come from the germline V gene. The CDR3 is 13 residues long. After removal of 5 bases from V and 6 bases from J, the junction contained 5 bases not matched to a gene. The CDR3 reads CASSRQGMAEAFF. Written as DNA, the CDR3 is TGTGCCAGCAGTAGACAGGGGATGGCTGAAGCTTTCTTT.

The chain joins TRBV29-1 to TRBJ2-1; D ambiguous. In germline, CDR1 is SQVTM, CDR2 ANQGSEA. The CDR3 is 12 amino acids. The V end lost 2 bases, the J end lost 6 bases, and 8 bases lay between the germline ends. The CDR3 region has the DNA TGCAGCGTTGAACTTCTTCGCAATGAGCAGTTCTTC. Its protein is CSVELLRNEQFF.

CDR3 coding DNA: TGTGCCAGCTCACCCCGGAGGACAGGGGGCACCTACGAGCAGTACTTC. Translated, it gives CASSPRRTGGTYEQYF. V usage is TRBV18 and J usage is TRBJ2-7; 11 bases are a match to TRBD1. The CDR3 totals 16 residues. Germline V gives CDR1 KGHSH, CDR2 LQKENI. With V trimmed by 3 bases and J by 2 bases, 6 bases remained unmatched. The whole variable domain, filled in from reference TRBV18 and TRBJ2-7, reads NAGVMQNPRHLVRRRGQEARLRCSPMKGHSHVYWYRQLPEEGLKFMVYLQKENIIDESGMPKERFSAEFPKEGPSILRIQQVVRGDSAAYFCASSPRRTGGTYEQYFGPGTRLTVT.

This clone was recorded once. The chain recombines TRBV19 with TRBJ2-3; TRBD1 matches 8 bases. CDR3 length equals 15 residues. V was pared by 4 bases and J by 4 bases, with 7 bases of the junction left unmatched. CDR1 is LNHDA and CDR2 is SQIVND in the germline V gene (reference sequence). DNA of the CDR3: TGTGCCAGTAGTAAGGGACAGGCGATGTCAGATACGCAGTATTTT. This encodes CASSKGQAMSDTQYF.

This chain connects TRBV29-1 to TRBJ2-6, with a tentative D call TRBD2 (6 bases). CDR3 length equals 13 residues. Trimming took 2 bases from V and 7 from J, leaving 9 bases between them. Germline V gene lookup returns CDR1 SQVTM and CDR2 ANQGSEA. The CDR3, as DNA: TGCAGCGTTGAATGGGGAGGTGCCAACGTCCTGACTTTC. It encodes CSVEWGGANVLTF.

Only one count was recorded for this clone. The chain is built from TRBV5-1 and TRBJ1-4, with 9 bases lining up with TRBD1. V lost 5 bases, J lost 0 bases, and 5 bases stayed unmatched. Germline V gives CDR1 SGHRS, CDR2 YFSETQ. This CDR3 is 16 amino acids long. CDR3 in amino acids: CASSRQGVPTNEKLFF. CDR3 DNA sequence: TGCGCCAGCAGTCGACAGGGGGTCCCAACTAATGAAAAACTGTTTTTT.

The rearrangement joins TRBV9 to TRBJ2-3; possibly TRBD2 for D (5 bases). CDR3 length: 15 residues. CDR1 is SGDLS and CDR2 is YYNGEE in the germline V gene. V was trimmed by 4 bases and J by 1 base, leaving 13 bases between them. CDR3 sequence: CASSPRDSRTDTQYF. The CDR3 DNA reads as TGTGCCAGCAGCCCCCGGGATTCGCGCACAGATACGCAGTATTTT.

The J gene is TRBJ1-5, the V gene TRBV28; 8 nucleotides agree with TRBD1. After removal of 5 bases from V and 1 base from J, the junction contained 4 bases not matched to a gene. The CDR3 extends over 15 amino acids. The germline V gene encodes CDR1 MDHEN and CDR2 SYDVKM. DNA of the CDR3: TGTGCCAGCAGTGTCCGGGACAGGAGCAATCAGCCCCAGCATTTT. Its protein product is CASSVRDRSNQPQHF.

The genes are TRBV18 and TRBJ2-5; D might be TRBD2 (5 bases). Trimming shortened V by 1 base and J by 4 bases, and 10 bases separated the two germline ends. Per the germline V gene, CDR1 is KGHSH and CDR2 is LQKENI. There are 14 residues in the CDR3. Here the CDR3 reads CASSPLGLPETQYF. The CDR3 DNA reads TGTGCCAGCTCACCACTCGGACTCCCAGAGACCCAGTACTTC.

V and J are TRBV7-3 and TRBJ1-2; a possible D gene is TRBD1 (6 bases). The CDR3 is 15 residues long. V was shortened by 5 bases and J by 3 bases, with 16 bases between the two germline ends. Per germline, CDR1 SGHTA and CDR2 FQGTGA. The CDR3 coding sequence is TGTGCCAGCAGCCTCAGGGGATTCGGTGACTATGGCTACACCTTC. It yields the protein CASSLRGFGDYGYTF.

This sequence joins TRBV5-1 and TRBJ2-3; 7 bases line up with TRBD2. Germline V gene sequence: CDR1 SGHRS, CDR2 YFSETQ. This CDR3 contains 15 residues. The J segment lost 0 bases and the V segment lost 4 bases, leaving 5 bases of the junction unmatched. DNA for the CDR3: TGCGCCAGCAGCCATAGCGGGCCGAGCACAGATACGCAGTATTTT. Translated: CASSHSGPSTDTQYF.